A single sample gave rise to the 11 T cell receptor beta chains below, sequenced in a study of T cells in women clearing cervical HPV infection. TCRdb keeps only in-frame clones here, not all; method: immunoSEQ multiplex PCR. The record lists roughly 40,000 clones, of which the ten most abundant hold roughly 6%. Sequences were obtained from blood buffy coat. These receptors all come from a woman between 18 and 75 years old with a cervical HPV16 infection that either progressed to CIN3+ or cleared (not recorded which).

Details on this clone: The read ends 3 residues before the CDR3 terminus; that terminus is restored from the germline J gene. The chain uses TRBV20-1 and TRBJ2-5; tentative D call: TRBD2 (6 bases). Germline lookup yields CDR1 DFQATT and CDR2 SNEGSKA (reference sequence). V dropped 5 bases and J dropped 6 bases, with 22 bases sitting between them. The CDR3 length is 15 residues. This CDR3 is CSAHNRDLGLKTQYF. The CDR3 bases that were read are TGCAGTGCTCATAACCGGGACTTAGGACTAAAGACC.

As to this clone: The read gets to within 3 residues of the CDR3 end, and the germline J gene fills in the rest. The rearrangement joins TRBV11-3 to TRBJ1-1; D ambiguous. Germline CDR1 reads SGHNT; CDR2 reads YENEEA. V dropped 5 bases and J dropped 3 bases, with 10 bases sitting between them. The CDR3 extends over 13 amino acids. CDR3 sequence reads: CASSGQSHTEAFF. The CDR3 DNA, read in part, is TGTGCCAGCAGCGGGCAGTCCCACACTGAA.

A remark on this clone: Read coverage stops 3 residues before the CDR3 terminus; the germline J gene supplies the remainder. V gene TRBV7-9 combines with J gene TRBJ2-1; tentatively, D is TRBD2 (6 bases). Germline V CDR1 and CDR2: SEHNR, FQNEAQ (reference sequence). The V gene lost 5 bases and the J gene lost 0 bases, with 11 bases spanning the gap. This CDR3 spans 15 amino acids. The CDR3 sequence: CASSRGGDSYNEQFF. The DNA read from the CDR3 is TGTGCCAGCAGCCGAGGCGGGGACTCCTACAATGAG.

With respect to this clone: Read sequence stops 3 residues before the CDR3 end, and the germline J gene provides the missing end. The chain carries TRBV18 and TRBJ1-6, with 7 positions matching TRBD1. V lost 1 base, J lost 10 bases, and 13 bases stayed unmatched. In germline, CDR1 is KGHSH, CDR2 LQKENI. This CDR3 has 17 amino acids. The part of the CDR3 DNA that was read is TGTGCCAGCTCACCACAAGATCGAGGGGGCGCGGGATCACCC. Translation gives CASSPQDRGGAGSP. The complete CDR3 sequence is CASSPQDRGGAGSPLHF.

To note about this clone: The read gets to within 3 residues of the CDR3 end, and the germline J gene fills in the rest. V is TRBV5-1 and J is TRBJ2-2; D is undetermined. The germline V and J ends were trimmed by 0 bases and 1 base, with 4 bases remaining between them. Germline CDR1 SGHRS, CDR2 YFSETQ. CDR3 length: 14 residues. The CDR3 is CASSLDMNTGELFF. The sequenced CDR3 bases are TGCGCCAGCAGCTTGGACATGAACACCGGGGAG.

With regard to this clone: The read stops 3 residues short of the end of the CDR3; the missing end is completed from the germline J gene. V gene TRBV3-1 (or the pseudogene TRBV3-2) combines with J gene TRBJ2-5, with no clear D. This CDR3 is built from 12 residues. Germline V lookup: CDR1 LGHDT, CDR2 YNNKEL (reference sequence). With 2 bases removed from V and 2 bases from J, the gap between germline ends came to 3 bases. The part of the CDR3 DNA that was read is TGTGCCAGCAGCCAACAGCAAGAGACC. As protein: CASSQQQET. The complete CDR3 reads CASSQQQETQYF.

The CDR3 DNA, read in part, is TGCAGTGCTGAGAGGCGACAGGGGGCCAATGAG. Its translation: CSAERRQGANE. The whole CDR3 is CSAERRQGANEQFF. The chain has TRBV20-1 and TRBJ2-1; TRBD1 agrees at 10 bases. The CDR3 extends 3 residues past the end of the read, so its final part is completed from the germline J gene. The CDR3 totals 14 residues. V lost 5 bases to trimming and J lost 6 bases; unmatched junction nucleotides: 7. Per germline, CDR1 DFQATT and CDR2 SNEGSKA (reference sequence).

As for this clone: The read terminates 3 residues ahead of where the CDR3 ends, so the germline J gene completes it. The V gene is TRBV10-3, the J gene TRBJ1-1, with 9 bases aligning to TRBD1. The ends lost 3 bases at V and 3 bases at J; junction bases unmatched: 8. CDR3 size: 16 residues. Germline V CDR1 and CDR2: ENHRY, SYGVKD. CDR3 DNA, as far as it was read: TGTGCCATCAGTGACCCGGGACAGGGATCGTACACTGAA. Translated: CAISDPGQGSYTE. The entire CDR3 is CAISDPGQGSYTEAFF.

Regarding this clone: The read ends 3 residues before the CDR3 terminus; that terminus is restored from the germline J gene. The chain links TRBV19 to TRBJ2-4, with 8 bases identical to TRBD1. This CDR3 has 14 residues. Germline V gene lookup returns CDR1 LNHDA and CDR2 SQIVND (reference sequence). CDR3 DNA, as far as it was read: TGTGCCAGTAGTAACAACAGGGGGGCCTATGGT. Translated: CASSNNRGAYG. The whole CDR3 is CASSNNRGAYGQYF.

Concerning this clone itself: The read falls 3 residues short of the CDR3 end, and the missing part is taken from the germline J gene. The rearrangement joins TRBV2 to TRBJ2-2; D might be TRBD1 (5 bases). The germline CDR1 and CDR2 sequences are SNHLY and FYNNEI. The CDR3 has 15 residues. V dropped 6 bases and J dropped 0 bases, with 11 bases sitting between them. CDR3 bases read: TGTGCCAGCAGCCCCAGGGCTCCGAACACCGGGGAG. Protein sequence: CASSPRAPNTGE. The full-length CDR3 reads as CASSPRAPNTGELFF.

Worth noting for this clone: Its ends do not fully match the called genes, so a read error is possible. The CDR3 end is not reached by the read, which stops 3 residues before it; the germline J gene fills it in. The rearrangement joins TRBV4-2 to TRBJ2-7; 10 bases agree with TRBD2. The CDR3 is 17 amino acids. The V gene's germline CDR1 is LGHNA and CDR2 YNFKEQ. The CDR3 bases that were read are TGCGCCAGCAGCCCTTTCTCTAGCGGGAGTAAGTCCTACGAG. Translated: CASSPFSSGSKSYE. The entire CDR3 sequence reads CASSPFSSGSKSYEQYF.